This TCR beta chain was retrieved from a study of blood T cell repertoires in COVID-19. Study context: From the United States, Italy and Spain came samples of acute and convalescent COVID-19. The cDNA or gDNA used as material had been derived from T cells, B-cell-depleted T cells, or PBMCs.

This CDR3 comprises 14 residues. V lost 5 bases and J lost 4; bases outside the gene matches: 4. Germline V CDR1 and CDR2: SGHRS, YFSETQ. While infection was still active, Seattle patients were enrolled and then followed longitudinally. The assay was immunoSEQ multiplex PCR, and TCRdb's table has in-frame clones only and misses some. The sample lists 450,000 or so clones; around 89% were seen once. The clonotype originates from a woman aged 40-49 years with COVID-19, enrolled during active disease. The sample taken for sequencing was peripheral blood. The chain recombines TRBV5-1 with TRBJ2-3; 10 bases agree with TRBD1. This CDR3 is CASRPTGGADTQYF. CDR3 nucleotides: TGCGCCAGCAGACCGACAGGGGGCGCAGATACGCAGTATTTT.